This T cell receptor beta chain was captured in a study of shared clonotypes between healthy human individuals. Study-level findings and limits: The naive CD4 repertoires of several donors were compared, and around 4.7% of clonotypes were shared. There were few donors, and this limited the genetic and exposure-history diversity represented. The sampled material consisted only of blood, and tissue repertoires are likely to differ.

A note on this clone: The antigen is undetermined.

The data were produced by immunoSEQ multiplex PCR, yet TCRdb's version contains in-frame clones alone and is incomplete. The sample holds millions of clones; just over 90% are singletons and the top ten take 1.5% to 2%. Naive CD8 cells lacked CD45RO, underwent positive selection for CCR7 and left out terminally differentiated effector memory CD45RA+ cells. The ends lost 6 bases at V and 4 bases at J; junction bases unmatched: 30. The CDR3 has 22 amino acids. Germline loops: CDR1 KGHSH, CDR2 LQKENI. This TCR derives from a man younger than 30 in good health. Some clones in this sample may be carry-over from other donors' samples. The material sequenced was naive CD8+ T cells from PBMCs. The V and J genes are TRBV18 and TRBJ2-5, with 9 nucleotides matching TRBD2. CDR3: CASSPSGTRGTMVIRSGETQYF. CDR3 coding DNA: TGTGCCAGCTCCCCTAGCGGGACCCGTGGGACGATGGTGATTAGGTCCGGAGAGACCCAGTACTTC.